This TCR beta chain emerged from a study of T-cell memory formation after mild COVID-19. The germline V gene has CDR1 LGHNA and CDR2 YSLEER. With V trimmed by 0 bases and J by 5 bases, 11 bases remained unmatched. CDR3 size: 17 residues. TCRdb independently ran MiXCR on the 5' RACE reads; one entry per CDR3 protein. The repertoire holds 470,000 or so distinct CDR3 sequences, with 15% to 20% as singletons. This clonotype occurred a few times. Its antigen is not identified. Overall study findings and caveats: Clones shrinking from day 15 to 85 showed even CD4/CD8 mixes; later expanders tilted CD4+. Researchers found some responding clones in pre-infection memory, a sign that cross-reactive memory joined.

The sequenced material came from PBMCs or a T cell subset sorted from them (not recorded which). This clonotype was obtained from an adult woman who had mild COVID-19 (a few samples of this study predate the infection). Cell type and time point are not known. V gene TRBV4-3 combines with J gene TRBJ2-7; 9 bases match TRBD2. This CDR3 is CASSQDLRGRASHEQYF. The CDR3 region has the DNA TGCGCCAGCAGCCAAGATCTTCGCGGGAGGGCTTCCCACGAGCAGTACTTC.